Sequencing of this TCR beta chain was carried out in a study of technical replicates of blood from a handful of donors. Germline V gene data show CDR1 as SGDLS and CDR2 as YYNGEE. The trim removed 4 bases at V and 3 bases at J, leaving 13 bases unmatched. CDR3 length equals 17 residues. Sequencing was performed with immunoSEQ multiplex PCR; in TCRdb, only in-frame clones are kept and a portion is missing. The sample has 70,000 to 95,000 clones; about 94% are singletons. The chain recombines TRBV9 with TRBJ2-7, with TRBD1 matching 10 bases. Sequenced input: T cells isolated from PBMCs. This TCR was recovered from a human donor in good health. Here the CDR3 reads CASSPTTGTGANYEQYF. The DNA for the CDR3 is TGTGCCAGCAGCCCGACGACCGGGACAGGGGCTAACTACGAGCAGTACTTC.